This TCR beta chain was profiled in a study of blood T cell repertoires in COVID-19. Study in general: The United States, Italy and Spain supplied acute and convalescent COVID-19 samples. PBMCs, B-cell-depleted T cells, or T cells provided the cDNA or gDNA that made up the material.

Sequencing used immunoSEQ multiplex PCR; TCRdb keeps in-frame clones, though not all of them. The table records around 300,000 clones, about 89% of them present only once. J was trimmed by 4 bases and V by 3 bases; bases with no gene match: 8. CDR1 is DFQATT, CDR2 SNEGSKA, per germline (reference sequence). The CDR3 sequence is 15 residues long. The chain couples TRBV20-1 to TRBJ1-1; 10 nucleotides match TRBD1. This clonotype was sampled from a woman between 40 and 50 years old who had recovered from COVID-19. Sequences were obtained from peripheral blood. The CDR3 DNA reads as TGCAGTGCTAGTAAAGGGGACAGGGGTGGCACTGAAGCTTTCTTT. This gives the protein CSASKGDRGGTEAFF.